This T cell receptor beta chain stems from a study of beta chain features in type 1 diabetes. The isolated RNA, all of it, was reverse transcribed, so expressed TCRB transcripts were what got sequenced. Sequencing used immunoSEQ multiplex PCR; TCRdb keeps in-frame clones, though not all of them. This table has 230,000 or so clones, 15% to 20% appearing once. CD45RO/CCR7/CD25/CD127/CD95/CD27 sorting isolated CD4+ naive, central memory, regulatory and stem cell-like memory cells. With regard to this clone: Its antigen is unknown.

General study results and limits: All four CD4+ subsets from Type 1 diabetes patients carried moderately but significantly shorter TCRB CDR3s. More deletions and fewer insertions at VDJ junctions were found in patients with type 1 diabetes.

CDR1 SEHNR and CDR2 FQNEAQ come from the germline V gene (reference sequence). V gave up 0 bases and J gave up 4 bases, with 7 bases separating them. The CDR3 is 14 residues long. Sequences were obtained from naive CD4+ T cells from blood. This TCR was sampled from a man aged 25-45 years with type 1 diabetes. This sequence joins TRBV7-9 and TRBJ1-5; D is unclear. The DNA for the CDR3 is TGTGCCAGCAGCTTAGCGGGTGGGAATCAGCCCCAGCATTTT. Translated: CASSLAGGNQPQHF. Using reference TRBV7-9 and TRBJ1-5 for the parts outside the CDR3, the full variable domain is DTGVSQNPRHKITKRGQNVTFRCDPISEHNRLYWYRQTLGQGPEFLTYFQNEAQLEKSRLLSDRFSAERPKGSFSTLEIQRTEQGDSAMYLCASSLAGGNQPQHFGDGTRLSIL.